This TCR beta chain came from a study of T cell repertoires in cytomegalovirus infection. MiXCR, run by TCRdb on the reads, gives a single entry per CDR3 protein. The sample lists 300,000 to 450,000 distinct CDR3 sequences, 15% to 20% seen once, with approximately 10% in the top ten. The CDR3 contains 15 residues. V was trimmed by 4 bases and J by 2 bases, leaving 12 bases between them. With respect to this clonotype: Its antigen is currently unknown.

Whole-study findings and limits: In two of eight donors, the top clonotype was HLA-C-restricted CMV-specific.

V and J are TRBV12-3 or TRBV12-4 and TRBJ1-5; D ambiguous. Sequencing used PBMCs. The TCR sequence derives from a human donor in good health (CMV status not recorded). Some clones in this sample may be carry-over from other donors' samples. In nucleotides, the CDR3 is TGTGCCAGCAGTTCCCAGAAAGGGCGCAATCAGCCCCAGCATTTT. It is translated as CASSSQKGRNQPQHF.